A single sample is the source of the 22 T cell receptor beta chains below, sequenced in a study of breast tumors, draining lymph nodes, adjacent tissues. MiXCR, run by TCRdb on the multiplex PCR reads, gives a single entry per CDR3 protein. The sample has 15,000 to 20,000 distinct CDR3 sequences; less than 75% are singletons. What was sequenced was tumor-adjacent breast tissue. These receptors all stem from a female donor with breast cancer. Some clones in this sample may be carry-over from other donors' samples.

The chain couples TRBV5-6 to TRBJ2-1; 16 nucleotides line up with TRBD2. Trimming cost V 1 base and J 6 bases; bases outside gene matches: 7. The CDR3 runs to 18 residues. Per germline, CDR1 SGHDT and CDR2 YYEEEE. As DNA, the CDR3 is TGTGCCAGCAGCTTGTGGGGGACTAGCGGGGGGGCTGTCAATGAGCAGTTCTTC. Protein product: CASSLWGTSGGAVNEQFF. Combining the CDR3 with reference TRBV5-6 and TRBJ2-1 gives the whole variable domain DAGVTQSPTHLIKTRGQQVTLRCSPKSGHDTVSWYQQALGQGPQFIFQYYEEEERQRGNFPDRFSGHQFPNYSSELNVNALLLGDSALYLCASSLWGTSGGAVNEQFFGPGTRLTVL.

J is TRBJ2-7 and V is TRBV29-1, with D maybe TRBD2 (6 bases). The CDR3 sequence is 14 residues long. Germline V gives CDR1 SQVTM, CDR2 ANQGSEA. Trimming stripped 5 bases from V and 2 bases from J, with 16 bases between. Written as DNA, the CDR3 is TGCAGCGTTTTCGGGGTAGCGGACACCTACGAGCAGTACTTC. It specifies CSVFGVADTYEQYF.

Regarding this clonotype: One end of the junction is discordant with germline, which a read error may explain. V and J are TRBV7-9 and TRBJ2-1; 9 nucleotides agree with TRBD1. The CDR3 consists of 15 residues. CDR1 is SEHNR and CDR2 is FQNEAQ in the germline V gene (reference sequence). CDR3 residues: CSGSPGQGLYNEQFF. DNA of the CDR3: TGTTCTGGAAGCCCGGGACAGGGACTATACAATGAGCAATTCTTC. Supplemented by reference TRBV7-9 and TRBJ2-1, the full variable domain reads DTGVSQNPRHKITKRGQNVTFRCDPISEHNRLYWYRQTLGQGPEFLTYFQNEAQLEKSRLLSDRFSAERPKGSFSTLEIQRTEQGDSAMYLCSGSPGQGLYNEQFFGPGTRLTVL.

The V gene is TRBV20-1, the J gene TRBJ1-5, with D perhaps TRBD1 (5 bases). CDR3 length equals 14 residues. The V gene's germline CDR1 is DFQATT and CDR2 SNEGSKA (reference sequence). The ends were cut back, 6 bases at V and 0 bases at J, with 12 bases in the middle. CDR3 region: CSAPQGSSNQPQHF. The CDR3 coding sequence is TGCAGTGCCCCTCAGGGTTCTAGCAATCAGCCCCAGCATTTT.

Many counts were recorded for this clonotype. This chain links TRBV12-3 or TRBV12-4 with TRBJ2-1; 8 bases align to TRBD2. V was pared by 7 bases and J by 8 bases, with 16 bases of the junction left unmatched. The CDR3 extends over 16 amino acids. CDR3 nucleotide sequence: TGTGCCAGCACTCCCTCACTGGTAGCGGGGTCCCATGAGCAGTTCTTC. It translates to CASTPSLVAGSHEQFF.

The CDR3 protein is CASSSPGNYGYTF. The CDR3 bases are TGTGCCAGCAGTTCCCCGGGGAACTATGGCTACACCTTC. J is TRBJ1-2 and V is TRBV6-5; D remains ambiguous. V dropped 4 bases and J dropped 2 bases, with 8 bases sitting between them. The germline gives CDR1 MNHEY, CDR2 SVGAGI. The CDR3 extends over 13 amino acids.

As regards this clonotype: This CDR3 is missing its conserved last phenylalanine or tryptophan, likely due to a read error. No DNA is shown, since the ends of the CDR3 on it are uncertain; the CDR3 is the one TCRdb lists. V is TRBV12-3 or TRBV12-4 and J is TRBJ2-7; the D segment call TRBD2 is taken from the table without a DNA check. With termini counted, the CDR3 has 11 amino acids. Here the CDR3 reads CASSLSPGLAG.

This sequence joins TRBV5-1 and TRBJ1-2; possible D gene TRBD1, 5 bases. CDR1 SGHRS and CDR2 YFSETQ come from the germline V gene. The CDR3 runs to 15 residues. The V and J ends lost 0 bases and 6 bases respectively, with 15 bases between them. CDR3 nucleotides: TGCGCCAGCAGCTTGGGGGCAGGGAATCAGGATGGCTACACCTTC. Protein sequence: CASSLGAGNQDGYTF.

This clonotype was detected ten times or more. The chain joins TRBV4-3 to TRBJ1-1, with D perhaps matching TRBD1 (6 bases). V lost 1 base, J lost 3 bases, and 15 bases lay in between. Germline CDR1 reads LGHNA; CDR2 reads YSLEER. This CDR3 spans 16 amino acids. The CDR3 DNA sequence: TGCGCCAGCAGCCAAGGTACAGGGACACTCCACACTGAAGCTTTCTTT. This translates into CASSQGTGTLHTEAFF.

The CDR3 is CSASKGTVGNEQFF. For the CDR3, the DNA is TGCAGTGCTAGTAAAGGGACAGTCGGCAATGAGCAGTTCTTC. The rearrangement joins TRBV20-1 to TRBJ2-1; the match to TRBD1 covers 7 bases. Germline assignment: CDR1 DFQATT and CDR2 SNEGSKA (reference sequence). The CDR3 is 14 amino acids. V lost 3 bases and J lost 6; bases outside the gene matches: 8.

J is TRBJ1-3 and V is TRBV2, with D uncertain. This CDR3 has 11 residues. Trimming shortened V by 6 bases and J by 4 bases, and 4 bases separated the two germline ends. Germline V lookup: CDR1 SNHLY, CDR2 FYNNEI. This CDR3 is CASRLGNTIYF. The CDR3, as DNA: TGTGCCAGCAGATTAGGAAACACCATATATTTT.

This clonotype occurred once. The chain uses TRBV5-1 and TRBJ2-7, with 8 positions matching TRBD2. The trim removed 4 bases at V and 7 bases at J, leaving 19 bases unmatched. The CDR3 loop spans 17 amino acids. The germline gives CDR1 SGHRS, CDR2 YFSETQ. CDR3 bases: TGCGCCAGCAGCGGCGATTCGCTTTGGCGGGAGGAGGATGAGCAGTACTTC. Protein product: CASSGDSLWREEDEQYF. Variable domain in full (rest from reference TRBV5-1 and TRBJ2-7): KAGVTQTPRYLIKTRGQQVTLSCSPISGHRSVSWYQQTPGQGLQFLFEYFSETQRNKGNFPGRFSGRQFSNSRSEMNVSTLELGDSALYLCASSGDSLWREEDEQYFGPGTRLTVT.

A few counts support this clonotype. The rearrangement joins TRBV20-1 to TRBJ1-5; the D gene is possibly TRBD1 (6 bases). The CDR3 spans 14 residues. V shed 5 bases and J shed 6 bases, with 17 bases lying between them. Germline V CDR1 and CDR2: DFQATT, SNEGSKA (reference sequence). This CDR3 reads CSAGAGAGGQPQHF. CDR3 in DNA: TGCAGTGCTGGTGCGGGGGCAGGTGGTCAGCCCCAGCATTTT.

This chain connects TRBV20-1 to TRBJ2-7, with 12 bases fitting TRBD1. The V and J ends lost 6 bases and 2 bases, in that order; junction bases with no gene match: 8. Per germline, CDR1 DFQATT and CDR2 SNEGSKA (reference sequence). The CDR3 spans 15 residues. The CDR3 region has the DNA TGCAGTGCCGTCACCTGGGACAGGGGGCCCTACGAGCAGTACTTC. Translation: CSAVTWDRGPYEQYF.

This sequence joins TRBV9 and TRBJ2-2, with 7 bases identical to TRBD1. The CDR3 loop spans 18 amino acids. Germline V gives CDR1 SGDLS, CDR2 YYNGEE. J gave up 2 bases and V 0 bases, and 10 bases lay outside the gene matches. CDR3 sequence: CASSVDGMGQINTGELFF. The CDR3 region has the DNA TGTGCCAGCAGCGTAGACGGAATGGGACAGATTAACACCGGGGAGCTGTTTTTT.

The chain employs TRBV2 and TRBJ1-4, with 9 bases matching TRBD1. J was trimmed by 4 bases and V by 3 bases; bases with no gene match: 0. The germline V gene has CDR1 SNHLY and CDR2 FYNNEI. This CDR3 contains 14 residues. DNA for the CDR3: TGTGCCAGCAGTGAGGACAGGGGTAATGAAAAACTGTTTTTT. This encodes CASSEDRGNEKLFF.

This clonotype has ten or more counts. The CDR3 nucleotides read TGCAGTGCTAGGGGTGTGACAGATACGCAGTATTTT. Translation gives CSARGVTDTQYF. The chain couples TRBV20-1 to TRBJ2-3, with D hard to call. CDR1 is DFQATT and CDR2 is SNEGSKA in the germline V gene (reference sequence). Trimming took 3 bases from V and 3 from J, leaving 7 bases between them. The CDR3 has 12 amino acids.

This clonotype was observed at least ten times. This rearrangement joins TRBV6-2 or TRBV6-3 to TRBJ2-1; a weak D match, TRBD2 (5 bases). CDR3 size: 14 residues. Looked up from germline, CDR1 is MNHEY and CDR2 is SVGEGT. V lost 7 bases, J lost 9 bases, and 19 bases lay in between. The CDR3 DNA follows: TGTGCCAGCACCAAACTAGGTATTGTAGTTGAGCAGTTCTTC. Its translation is CASTKLGIVVEQFF.

The chain joins TRBV2 to TRBJ1-5; D uncertain. The germline V gene encodes CDR1 SNHLY and CDR2 FYNNEI. This CDR3 spans 14 amino acids. Between the trimmed V and J ends, which lost 4 bases and 2 bases, there was a span of 9 bases. The CDR3 region has the DNA TGTGCCAGCAGTGTTAAGTTCCGCAATCAGCCCCAGCATTTT. Its translation is CASSVKFRNQPQHF.

J is TRBJ2-5 and V is TRBV24-1; possible D gene TRBD1, 5 bases. CDR3 length: 14 amino acids. Trimming removed 1 base at V and 1 base at J, with 6 bases between. From germline, CDR1 is KGHDR and CDR2 SFDVKD. CDR3 bases: TGTGCCACCAGTGATTTCAGGGTCCAAGAGACCCAGTACTTC. Its protein product is CATSDFRVQETQYF.

This clonotype was recorded only once. This chain joins TRBV7-2 and TRBJ1-5, with a tentative D call TRBD1 (6 bases). The V end was cut by 4 bases, the J end by 7 bases, with 17 bases between. The V gene's germline CDR1 is SGHTA and CDR2 FQGNSA. The CDR3 sequence is 15 residues long. The CDR3 DNA reads as TGTGCCAGCAGCTCTAGGGTCGGGGGCGTACAGCCCCAGCATTTT. Its protein is CASSSRVGGVQPQHF.

This clonotype was seen ten or more times. Just one base apart from a much larger clone, this may be a read error. The chain recombines TRBV12-3 or TRBV12-4 with TRBJ1-2; D may be TRBD1 (6 bases). The CDR3 has 15 residues. V lost 7 bases and J 0 bases, leaving 15 bases between the germline ends. CDR3 protein: CASTNLDSANYGYTF. The CDR3 DNA reads TGTGCCAGCACCAACCTGGACAGCGCTAACTATGGCTACACCTTC.